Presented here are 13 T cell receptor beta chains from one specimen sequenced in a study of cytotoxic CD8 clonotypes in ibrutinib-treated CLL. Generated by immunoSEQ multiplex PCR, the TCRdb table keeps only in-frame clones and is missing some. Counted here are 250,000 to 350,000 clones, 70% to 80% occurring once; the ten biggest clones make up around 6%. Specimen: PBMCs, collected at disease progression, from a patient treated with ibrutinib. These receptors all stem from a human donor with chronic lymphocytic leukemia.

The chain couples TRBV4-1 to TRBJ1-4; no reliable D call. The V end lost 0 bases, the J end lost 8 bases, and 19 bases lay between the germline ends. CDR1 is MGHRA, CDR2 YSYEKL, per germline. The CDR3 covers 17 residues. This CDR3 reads CASSQDRTYYLGEKLFF. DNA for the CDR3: TGCGCCAGCAGCCAAGATAGGACCTACTACTTGGGGGAAAAACTGTTTTTT.

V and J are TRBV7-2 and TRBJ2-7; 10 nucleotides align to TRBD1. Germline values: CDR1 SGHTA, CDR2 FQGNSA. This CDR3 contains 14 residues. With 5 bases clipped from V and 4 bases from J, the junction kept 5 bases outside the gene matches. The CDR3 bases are TGTGCCAGCAGCCCGGACAGGGGGTTGTACGAGCAGTACTTC. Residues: CASSPDRGLYEQYF.

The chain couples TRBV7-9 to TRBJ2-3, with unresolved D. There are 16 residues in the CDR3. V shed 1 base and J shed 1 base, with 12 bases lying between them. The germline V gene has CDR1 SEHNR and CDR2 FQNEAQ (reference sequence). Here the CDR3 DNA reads TGTGCCAGCAGCTTAGTAGGATTAGTCGGCACAGATACGCAGTATTTT. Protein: CASSLVGLVGTDTQYF.

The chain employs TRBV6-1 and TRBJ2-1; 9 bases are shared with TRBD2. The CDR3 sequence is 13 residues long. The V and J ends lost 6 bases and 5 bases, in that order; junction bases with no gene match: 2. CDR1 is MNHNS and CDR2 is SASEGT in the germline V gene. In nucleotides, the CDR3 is TGTGCCAGCAGACTAGCGGGTAACAATGAGCAGTTCTTC. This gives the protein CASRLAGNNEQFF.

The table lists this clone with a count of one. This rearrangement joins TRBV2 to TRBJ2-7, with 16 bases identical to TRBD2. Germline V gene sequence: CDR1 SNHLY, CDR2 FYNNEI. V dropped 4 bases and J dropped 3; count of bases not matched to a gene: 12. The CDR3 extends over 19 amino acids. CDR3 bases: TGTGCCAGCAGTGGCCCCAGGCGGGGACTAGCGGGGGGGGACTACGAGCAGTACTTC. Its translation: CASSGPRRGLAGGDYEQYF.

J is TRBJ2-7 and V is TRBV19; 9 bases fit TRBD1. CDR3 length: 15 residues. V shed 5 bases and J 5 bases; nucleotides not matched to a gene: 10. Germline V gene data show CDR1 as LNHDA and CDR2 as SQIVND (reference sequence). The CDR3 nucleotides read TGTGCCAGTAGTTGGGGGACAGGGCTCATCAACGAGCAGTACTTC. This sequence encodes CASSWGTGLINEQYF.

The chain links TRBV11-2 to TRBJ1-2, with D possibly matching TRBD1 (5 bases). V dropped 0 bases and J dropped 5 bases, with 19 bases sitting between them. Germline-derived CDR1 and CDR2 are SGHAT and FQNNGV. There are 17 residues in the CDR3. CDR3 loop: CASSLDTLWGSWYGYTF. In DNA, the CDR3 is TGTGCCAGCAGCTTAGATACCCTTTGGGGCTCTTGGTATGGCTACACCTTC.

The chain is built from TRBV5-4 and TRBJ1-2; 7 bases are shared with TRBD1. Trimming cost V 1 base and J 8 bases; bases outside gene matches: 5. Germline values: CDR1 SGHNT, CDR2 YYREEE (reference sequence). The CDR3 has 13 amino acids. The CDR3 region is CASSLIQGYGYTF. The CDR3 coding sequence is TGTGCCAGCAGCTTGATACAGGGGTACGGCTACACCTTC. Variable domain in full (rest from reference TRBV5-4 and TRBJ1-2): ETGVTQSPTHLIKTRGQQVTLRCSSQSGHNTVSWYQQALGQGPQFIFQYYREEENGRGNFPPRFSGLQFPNYSSELNVNALELDDSALYLCASSLIQGYGYTFGSGTRLTVV.

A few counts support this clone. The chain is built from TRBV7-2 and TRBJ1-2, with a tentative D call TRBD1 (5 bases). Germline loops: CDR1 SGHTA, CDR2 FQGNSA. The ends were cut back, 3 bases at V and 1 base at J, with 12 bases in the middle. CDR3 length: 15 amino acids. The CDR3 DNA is TGTGCCAGCAGCTTGGGGGGTGGAGTTAACTATGGCTACACCTTC. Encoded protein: CASSLGGGVNYGYTF.

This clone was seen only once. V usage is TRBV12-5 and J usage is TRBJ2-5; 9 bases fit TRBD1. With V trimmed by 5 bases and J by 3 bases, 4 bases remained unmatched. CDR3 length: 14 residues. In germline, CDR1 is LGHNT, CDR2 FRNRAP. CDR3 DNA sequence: TGTGCTAGTGGTCTTTGGACAGGGGAAGAGACCCAGTACTTC. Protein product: CASGLWTGEETQYF.

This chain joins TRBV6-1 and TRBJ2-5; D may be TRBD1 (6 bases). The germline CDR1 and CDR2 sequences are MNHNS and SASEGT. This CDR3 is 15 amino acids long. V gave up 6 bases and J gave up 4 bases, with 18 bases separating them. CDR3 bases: TGTGCCAGCAGCTTTTACAGGGAAGAGATAGAGACCCAGTACTTC. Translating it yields CASSFYREEIETQYF.

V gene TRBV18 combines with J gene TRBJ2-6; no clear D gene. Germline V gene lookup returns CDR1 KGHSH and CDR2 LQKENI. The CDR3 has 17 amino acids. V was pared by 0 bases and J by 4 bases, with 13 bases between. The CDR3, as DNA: TGTGCCAGCTCACCACCGTTTTTAAGGTTAGGGGCCAACGTCCTGACTTTC. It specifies CASSPPFLRLGANVLTF.

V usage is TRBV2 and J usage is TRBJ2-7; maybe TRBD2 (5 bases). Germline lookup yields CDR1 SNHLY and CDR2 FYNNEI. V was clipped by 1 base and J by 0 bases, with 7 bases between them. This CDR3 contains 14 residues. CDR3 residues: CASSEGRVSYEQYF. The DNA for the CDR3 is TGTGCCAGCAGTGAAGGGCGGGTCTCCTACGAGCAGTACTTC. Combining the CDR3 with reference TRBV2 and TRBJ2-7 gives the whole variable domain EPEVTQTPSHQVTQMGQEVILRCVPISNHLYFYWYRQILGQKVEFLVSFYNNEISEKSEIFDDQFSVERPDGSNFTLKIRSTKLEDSAMYFCASSEGRVSYEQYFGPGTRLTVT.